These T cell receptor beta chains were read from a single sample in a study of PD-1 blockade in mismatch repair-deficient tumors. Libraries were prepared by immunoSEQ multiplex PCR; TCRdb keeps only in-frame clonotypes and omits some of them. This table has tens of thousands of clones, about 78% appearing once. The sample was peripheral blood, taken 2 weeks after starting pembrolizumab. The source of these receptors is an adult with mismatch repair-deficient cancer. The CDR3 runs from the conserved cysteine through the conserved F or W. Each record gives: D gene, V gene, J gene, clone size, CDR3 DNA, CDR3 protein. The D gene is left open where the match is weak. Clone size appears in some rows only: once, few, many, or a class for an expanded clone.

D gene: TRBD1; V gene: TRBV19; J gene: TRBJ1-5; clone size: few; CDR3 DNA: TGTGCCAGTAGTATCGGACAGGGAGGCCCTCAGCCCCAGCATTTT; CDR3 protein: CASSIGQGGPQPQHF
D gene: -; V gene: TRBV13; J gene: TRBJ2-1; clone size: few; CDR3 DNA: TGTGCCAGCAGCCCCCCTGGGGGGACGAGGGTAAATGAGCAGTTCTTC; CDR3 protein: CASSPPGGTRVNEQFF
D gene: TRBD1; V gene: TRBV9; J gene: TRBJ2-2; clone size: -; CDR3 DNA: TGTGCCAGCAGCGTCACCTCAGGGGGAGTCAAAAACACCGGGGAGCTGTTTTTT; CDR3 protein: CASSVTSGGVKNTGELFF
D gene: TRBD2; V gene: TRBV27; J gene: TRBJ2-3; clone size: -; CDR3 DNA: TGTGCCAGCAGTTTATCGTGGACTAGCGGCACAGATACGCAGTATTTT; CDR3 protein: CASSLSWTSGTDTQYF
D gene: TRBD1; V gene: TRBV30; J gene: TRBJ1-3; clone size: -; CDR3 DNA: TGTGCCTGGAGTATCCGTCGTGGGCAGGGGGCGACTGGAAACACCATATATTTT; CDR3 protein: CAWSIRRGQGATGNTIYF
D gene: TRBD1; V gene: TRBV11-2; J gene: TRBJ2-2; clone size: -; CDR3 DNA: TGTGCCAGCAGCTTCACAGGGGCGGGGGAGCTGTTTTTT; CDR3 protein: CASSFTGAGELFF
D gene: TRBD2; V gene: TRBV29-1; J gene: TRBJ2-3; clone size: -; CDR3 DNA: TGCAGCGTTGAGTACGGACTAGCGGGAGATACGCAGTATTTT; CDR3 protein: CSVEYGLAGDTQYF
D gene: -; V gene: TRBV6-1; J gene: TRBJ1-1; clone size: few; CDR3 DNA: TGTGCCAGCAAACAGGCTACGAACACTGAAGCTTTCTTT; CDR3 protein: CASKQATNTEAFF
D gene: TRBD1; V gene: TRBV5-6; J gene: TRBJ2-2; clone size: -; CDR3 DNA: TGTGCCAGCAGCTACTGGACAGGGGGAACCACCGGGGAGCTGTTTTTT; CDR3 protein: CASSYWTGGTTGELFF
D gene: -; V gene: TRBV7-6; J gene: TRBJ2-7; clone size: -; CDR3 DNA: TGTGCCAGCAGCTTAGGACAGGTCTCCTACGAGCAGTACTTC; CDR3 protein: CASSLGQVSYEQYF
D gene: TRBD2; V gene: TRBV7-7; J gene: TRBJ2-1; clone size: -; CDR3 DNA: TGTGCTAGCAGCCAGACTAGCGGTACATACAATGAGCAGTTCTTC; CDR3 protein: CASSQTSGTYNEQFF
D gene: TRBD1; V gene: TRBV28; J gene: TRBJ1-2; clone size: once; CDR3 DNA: TGTGCCAGCAGCCTCGGCCGTACCGGGACAGGGGGGCTTTGGGGCTATGGCTACACCTTC; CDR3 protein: CASSLGRTGTGGLWGYGYTF
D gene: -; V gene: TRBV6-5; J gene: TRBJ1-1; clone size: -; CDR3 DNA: TGTGCCAGCAGTCCCCTCCAGGGGAACACTGAAGCTTTCTTT; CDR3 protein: CASSPLQGNTEAFF
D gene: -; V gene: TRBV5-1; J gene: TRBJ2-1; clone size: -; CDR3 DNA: TGCGCCAGCAGCCTCCCGACAGACAATGAGCAGTTCTTC; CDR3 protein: CASSLPTDNEQFF
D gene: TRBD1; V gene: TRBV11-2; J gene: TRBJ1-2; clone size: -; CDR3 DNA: TGTGCCAGCAGCCGCAGACAGGGGGGCTATGGCTACACCTTC; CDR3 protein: CASSRRQGGYGYTF
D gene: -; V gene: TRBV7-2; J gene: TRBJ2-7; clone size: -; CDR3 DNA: TGTGCCAGCAGCTTGATGGGGGGATTGTCCTACGAGCAGTACTTC; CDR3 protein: CASSLMGGLSYEQYF
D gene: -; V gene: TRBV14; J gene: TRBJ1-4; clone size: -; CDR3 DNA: TGTGCCAGCAGCCATCGCCCCTCAACTAATGAAAAACTGTTTTTT; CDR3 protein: CASSHRPSTNEKLFF
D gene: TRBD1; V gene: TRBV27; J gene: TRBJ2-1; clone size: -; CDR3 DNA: TGTGCCACACAGGGGTACAATGAGCAGTTCTTC; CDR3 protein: CATQGYNEQFF
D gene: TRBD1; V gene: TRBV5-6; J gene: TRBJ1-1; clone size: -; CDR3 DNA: TGTGCCAGCAGCGCAAATACAGGGGCAGGGAACACTGAAGCTTTCTTT; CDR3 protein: CASSANTGAGNTEAFF
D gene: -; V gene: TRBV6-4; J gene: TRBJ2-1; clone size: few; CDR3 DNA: TGTGCCAGCAGTGACTCGACCTCGGCAAATGAGCAGTTCTTC; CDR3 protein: CASSDSTSANEQFF
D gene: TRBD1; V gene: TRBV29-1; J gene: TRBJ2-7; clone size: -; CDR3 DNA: TGCAGCGTGGGGACAGGGCTCTACGAGCAGTACTTC; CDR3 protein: CSVGTGLYEQYF
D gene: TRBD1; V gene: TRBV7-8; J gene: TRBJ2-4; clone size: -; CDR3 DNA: TGTGCCAGCAGCTTAGAAGGAGACAGGGGGCGAGCCAAAAACATTCAGTACTTC; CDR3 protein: CASSLEGDRGRAKNIQYF
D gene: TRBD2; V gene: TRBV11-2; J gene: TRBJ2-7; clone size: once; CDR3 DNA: TGTGCCAGCAGCCCCTTTGGGGAGCGGGAGGACGCCAAGATATACGAGCAGTACTTC; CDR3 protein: CASSPFGEREDAKIYEQYF
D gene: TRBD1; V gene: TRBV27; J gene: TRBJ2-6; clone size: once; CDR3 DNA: TGTGCCAGCAGTCGGACAGGGGGCCTCTCTGGGGCCAACGTCCTGACTTTC; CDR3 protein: CASSRTGGLSGANVLTF
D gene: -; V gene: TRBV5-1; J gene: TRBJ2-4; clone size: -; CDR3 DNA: TGCGCCAGCACATACACCCCGGGGAGCAACATTCAGTACTTC; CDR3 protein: CASTYTPGSNIQYF
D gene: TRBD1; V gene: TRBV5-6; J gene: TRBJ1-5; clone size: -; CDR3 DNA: TGTGCCAGCAGCTCACAGGGGGCTGCGAGCAATCAGCCCCAGCATTTT; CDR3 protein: CASSSQGAASNQPQHF
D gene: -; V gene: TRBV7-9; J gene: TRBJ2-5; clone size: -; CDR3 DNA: TGTGCCAGCAGCCCAGAGGACGGGCATGAGACCCAGTACTTC; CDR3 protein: CASSPEDGHETQYF
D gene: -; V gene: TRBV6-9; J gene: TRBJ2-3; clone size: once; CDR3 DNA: TGTGCCACCATATCCACCACAGATACGCAGTATTTT; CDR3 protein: CATISTTDTQYF
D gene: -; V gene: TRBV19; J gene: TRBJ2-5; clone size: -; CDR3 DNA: TGTGCCAGTAGTATCTCGGCTAGCGAGTACCAAGAGACCCAGTACTTC; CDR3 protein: CASSISASEYQETQYF
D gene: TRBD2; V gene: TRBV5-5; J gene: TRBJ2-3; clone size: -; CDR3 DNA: TGTGCCAGCAGCTCGGGACTAACACAGGATCCCACAGATACGCAGTATTTT; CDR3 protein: CASSSGLTQDPTDTQYF